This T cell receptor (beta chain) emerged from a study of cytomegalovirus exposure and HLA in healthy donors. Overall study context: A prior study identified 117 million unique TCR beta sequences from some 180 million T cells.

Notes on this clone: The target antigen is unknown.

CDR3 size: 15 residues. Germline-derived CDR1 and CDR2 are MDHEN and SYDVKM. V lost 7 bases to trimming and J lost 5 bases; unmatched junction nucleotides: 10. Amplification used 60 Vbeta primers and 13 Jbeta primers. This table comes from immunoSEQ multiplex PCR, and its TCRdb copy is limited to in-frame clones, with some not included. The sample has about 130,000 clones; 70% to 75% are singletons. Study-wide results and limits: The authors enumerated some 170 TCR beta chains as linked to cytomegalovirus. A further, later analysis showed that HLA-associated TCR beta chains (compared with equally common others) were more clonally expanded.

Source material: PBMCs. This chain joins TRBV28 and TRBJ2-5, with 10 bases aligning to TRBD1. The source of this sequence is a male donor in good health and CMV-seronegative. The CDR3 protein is CASNLGQGVAETQYF. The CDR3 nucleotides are TGTGCCAGCAACCTCGGACAGGGGGTAGCTGAGACCCAGTACTTC. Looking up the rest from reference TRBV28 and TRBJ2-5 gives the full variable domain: DVKVTQSSRYLVKRTGEKVFLECVQDMDHENMFWYRQDPGLGLRLIYFSYDVKMKEKGDIPEGYSVSREKKERFSLILESASTNQTSMYLCASNLGQGVAETQYFGPGTRLLVL.